Below are 3 T cell receptor beta chains sequenced from a single sample in a study of neurological immune-mediated disorders. Using its own MiXCR run on the 5' RACE reads, TCRdb lists one record per CDR3 protein. The sample has approximately 50,000 distinct CDR3 sequences; around a tenth are singletons. The specimen sequenced was PBMCs. Source of these receptors: an older man with HTLV-1-associated myelopathy (HAM/TSP).

As concerns this clonotype: A much bigger clone sits one base away, suggesting this may be a read error. The V gene is TRBV7-9, the J gene TRBJ2-7; a possible D gene is TRBD1 (6 bases). The CDR3 length is 15 residues. In germline, CDR1 is SEHNR, CDR2 FQNEAQ (reference sequence). The CDR3 reads CTSSLGGEVFREQYF. In DNA form, the CDR3 reads TGTACCAGCAGCTTAGGGGGAGAGGTGTTTCGCGAGCAGTACTTC. Combining the CDR3 with reference TRBV7-9 and TRBJ2-7 gives the whole variable domain DTGVSQNPRHKITKRGQNVTFRCDPISEHNRLYWYRQTLGQGPEFLTYFQNEAQLEKSRLLSDRFSAERPKGSFSTLEIQRTEQGDSAMYLCTSSLGGEVFREQYFGPGTRLTVT.

At least ten counts were recorded for this clonotype. J is TRBJ2-7 and V is TRBV20-1; 9 bases align to TRBD2. Germline values: CDR1 DFQATT, CDR2 SNEGSKA (reference sequence). V shed 3 bases and J 0 bases; nucleotides not matched to a gene: 3. The CDR3 runs to 14 residues. The CDR3 sequence is CSASRLADSYEQYF. DNA of the CDR3: TGCAGTGCTAGCCGACTAGCGGACTCCTACGAGCAGTACTTC.

This chain joins TRBV5-6 and TRBJ1-1, with TRBD1 as a possible D gene (5 bases). This CDR3 spans 15 amino acids. V gave up 5 bases and J gave up 0 bases, with 14 bases separating them. Germline lookup yields CDR1 SGHDT and CDR2 YYEEEE. CDR3: CASRPQGVMNTEAFF. Written as DNA, the CDR3 is TGTGCCAGCAGACCCCAGGGCGTCATGAACACTGAAGCTTTCTTT.